The clone carrying this T cell receptor beta chain was detected only a few times. Its antigen is unknown. The CDR3 is made up of 11 amino acids. This table comes from immunoSEQ multiplex PCR, and its TCRdb copy is limited to in-frame clones, with some not included. There are around 110,000 clones in the sample; 90% to 95% occur only once, and under 1.5% lies in the top ten. These data come from a study of graft-versus-host responses after intestinal transplantation. Study context: Those transplanted obtained multivisceral, liver-intestinal, or isolated intestinal grafts. Uniformly, recipients were administered anti-thymocyte globulin induction with subsequent tacrolimus and steroids for approximately 3 years.

The TCR originated in a human donor who was the organ donor for an intestinal transplant. The chain employs TRBV21-1 and TRBJ2-7; TRBD1, the table's D call, was not compared with the DNA. TRBV21-1 is reported as a pseudogene. The sample here was unstimulated CD8+ T cells sorted from spleen or lymph node cells, taken before transplant. CDR3 protein: CASSKQGEQYF. The CDR3 DNA reads TGTGCCAGCAGCAAACAGGGCGAGCAGTACTTC.